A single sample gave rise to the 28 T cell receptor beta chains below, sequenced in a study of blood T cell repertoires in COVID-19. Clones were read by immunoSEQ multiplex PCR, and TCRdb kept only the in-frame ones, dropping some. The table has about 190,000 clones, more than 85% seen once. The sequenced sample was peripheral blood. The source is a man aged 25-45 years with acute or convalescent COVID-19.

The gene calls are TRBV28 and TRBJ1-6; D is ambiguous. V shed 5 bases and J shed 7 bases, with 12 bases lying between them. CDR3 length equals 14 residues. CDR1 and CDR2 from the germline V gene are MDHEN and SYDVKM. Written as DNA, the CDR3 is TGTGCCAGCAGTAGAGCAGGAGGGAATTCACCCCTCCACTTT. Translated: CASSRAGGNSPLHF.

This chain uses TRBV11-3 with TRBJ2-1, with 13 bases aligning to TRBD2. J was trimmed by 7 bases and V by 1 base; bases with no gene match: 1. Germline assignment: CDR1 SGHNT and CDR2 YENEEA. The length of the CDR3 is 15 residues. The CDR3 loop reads CASSLVTSGRNEQFF. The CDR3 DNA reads TGTGCCAGCAGCTTAGTGACTAGCGGGAGGAATGAGCAGTTCTTC.

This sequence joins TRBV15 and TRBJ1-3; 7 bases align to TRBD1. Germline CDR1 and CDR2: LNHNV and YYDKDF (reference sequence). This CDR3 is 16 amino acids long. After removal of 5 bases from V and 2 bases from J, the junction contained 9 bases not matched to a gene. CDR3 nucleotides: TGTGCCACCAGCCCAGGGGGTTTGTTGGCTGGAAACACCATATATTTT. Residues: CATSPGGLLAGNTIYF. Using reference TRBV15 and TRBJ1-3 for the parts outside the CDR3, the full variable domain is DAMVIQNPRYQVTQFGKPVTLSCSQTLNHNVMYWYQQKSSQAPKLLFHYYDKDFNNEADTPDNFQSRRPNTSFCFLDIRSPGLGDTAMYLCATSPGGLLAGNTIYFGEGSWLTVV.

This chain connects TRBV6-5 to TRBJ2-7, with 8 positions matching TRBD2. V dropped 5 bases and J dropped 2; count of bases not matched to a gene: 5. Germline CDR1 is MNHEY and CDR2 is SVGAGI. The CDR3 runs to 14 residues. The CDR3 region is CASSNYGGAYEQYF. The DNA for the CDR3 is TGTGCCAGCAGTAATTACGGGGGGGCCTACGAGCAGTACTTC.

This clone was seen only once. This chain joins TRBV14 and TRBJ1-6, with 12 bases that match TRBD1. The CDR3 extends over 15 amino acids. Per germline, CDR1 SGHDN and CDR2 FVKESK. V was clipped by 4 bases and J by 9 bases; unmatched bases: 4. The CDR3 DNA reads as TGTGCCAGCAGCCGGGACAGGGGGCAAGGTTCACCCCTCCACTTT. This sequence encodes CASSRDRGQGSPLHF.

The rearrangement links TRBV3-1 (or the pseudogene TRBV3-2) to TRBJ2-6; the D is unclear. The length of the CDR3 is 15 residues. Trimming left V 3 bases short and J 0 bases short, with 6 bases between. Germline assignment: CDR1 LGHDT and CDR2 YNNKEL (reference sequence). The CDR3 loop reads CASSQSNSGANVLTF. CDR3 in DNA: TGTGCCAGCAGCCAGAGCAACTCTGGGGCCAACGTCCTGACTTTC.

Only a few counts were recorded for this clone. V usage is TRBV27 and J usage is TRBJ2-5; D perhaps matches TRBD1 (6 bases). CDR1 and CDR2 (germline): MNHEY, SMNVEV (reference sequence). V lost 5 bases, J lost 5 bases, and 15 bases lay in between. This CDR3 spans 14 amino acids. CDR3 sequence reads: CASSPQGWWETQYF. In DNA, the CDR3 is TGTGCCAGCAGTCCACAGGGATGGTGGGAGACCCAGTACTTC.

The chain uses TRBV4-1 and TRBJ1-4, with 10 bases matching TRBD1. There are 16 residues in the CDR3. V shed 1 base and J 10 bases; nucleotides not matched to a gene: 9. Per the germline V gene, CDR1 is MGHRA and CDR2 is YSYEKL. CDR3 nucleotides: TGCGCCAGCAGCCAAGGGTGGGGACAGGGGTTAGGAAAACTGTTTTTT. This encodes CASSQGWGQGLGKLFF.

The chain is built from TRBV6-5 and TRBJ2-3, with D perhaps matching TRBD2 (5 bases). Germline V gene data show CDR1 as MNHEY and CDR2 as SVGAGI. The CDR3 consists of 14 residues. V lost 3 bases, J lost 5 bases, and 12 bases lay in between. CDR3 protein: CASSYGTRKDTQYF. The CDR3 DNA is TGTGCCAGCAGTTATGGCACTAGGAAAGATACGCAGTATTTT.

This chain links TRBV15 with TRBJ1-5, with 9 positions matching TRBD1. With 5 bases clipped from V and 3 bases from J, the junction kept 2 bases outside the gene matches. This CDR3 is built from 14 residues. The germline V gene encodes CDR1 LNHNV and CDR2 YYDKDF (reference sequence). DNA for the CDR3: TGTGCCACCAGCCGGGACAGGGTCAATCAGCCCCAGCATTTT. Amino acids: CATSRDRVNQPQHF. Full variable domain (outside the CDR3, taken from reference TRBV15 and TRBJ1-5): DAMVIQNPRYQVTQFGKPVTLSCSQTLNHNVMYWYQQKSSQAPKLLFHYYDKDFNNEADTPDNFQSRRPNTSFCFLDIRSPGLGDTAMYLCATSRDRVNQPQHFGDGTRLSIL.

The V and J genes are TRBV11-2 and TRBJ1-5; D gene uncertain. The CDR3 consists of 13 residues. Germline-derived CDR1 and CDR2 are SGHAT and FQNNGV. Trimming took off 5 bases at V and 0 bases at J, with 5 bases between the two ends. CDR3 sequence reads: CASSRSSNQPQHF. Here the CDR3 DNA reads TGTGCCAGCAGCCGTAGTAGCAATCAGCCCCAGCATTTT. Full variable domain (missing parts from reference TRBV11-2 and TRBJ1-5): EAGVAQSPRYKIIEKRQSVAFWCNPISGHATLYWYQQILGQGPKLLIQFQNNGVVDDSQLPKDRFSAERLKGVDSTLKIQPAKLEDSAVYLCASSRSSNQPQHFGDGTRLSIL.

The CDR3 bases are TGTGCCAGCAGCTCCAGGCCTACCGGCTCTGGAAACACCATATATTTT. Translated, it gives CASSSRPTGSGNTIYF. The V gene is TRBV7-8, the J gene TRBJ1-3; the D is unclear. Trimming left V 4 bases short and J 0 bases short, with 13 bases between. CDR1 is SGHVS, CDR2 FQNEAQ, per germline. The CDR3 is 16 residues long.

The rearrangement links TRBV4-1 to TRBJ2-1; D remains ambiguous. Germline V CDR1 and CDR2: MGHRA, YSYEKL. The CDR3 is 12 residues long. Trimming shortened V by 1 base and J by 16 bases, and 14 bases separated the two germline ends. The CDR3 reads CASSQGTSPYFF. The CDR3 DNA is TGCGCCAGCAGCCAAGGCACTTCTCCTTATTTCTTC.

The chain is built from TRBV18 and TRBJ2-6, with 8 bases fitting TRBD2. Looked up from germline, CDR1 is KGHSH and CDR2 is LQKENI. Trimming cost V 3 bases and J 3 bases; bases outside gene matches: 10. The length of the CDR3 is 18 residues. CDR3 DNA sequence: TGTGCCAGCTCACCTACCTACTCGGGGGGGTATGGGGCCAACGTCCTGACTTTC. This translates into CASSPTYSGGYGANVLTF.

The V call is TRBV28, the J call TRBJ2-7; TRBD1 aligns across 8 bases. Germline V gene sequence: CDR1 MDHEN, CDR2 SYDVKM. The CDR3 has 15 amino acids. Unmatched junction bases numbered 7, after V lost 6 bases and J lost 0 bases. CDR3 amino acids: CASRTQGGGSYEQYF. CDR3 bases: TGTGCCAGCAGAACACAGGGGGGTGGCTCCTACGAGCAGTACTTC.

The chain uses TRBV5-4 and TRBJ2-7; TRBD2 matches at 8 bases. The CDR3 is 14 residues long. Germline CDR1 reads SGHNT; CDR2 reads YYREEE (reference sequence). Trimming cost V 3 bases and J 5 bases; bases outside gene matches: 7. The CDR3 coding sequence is TGTGCCAGCAGCTCGTTAGCGGGATCCCACGAGCAGTACTTC. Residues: CASSSLAGSHEQYF.

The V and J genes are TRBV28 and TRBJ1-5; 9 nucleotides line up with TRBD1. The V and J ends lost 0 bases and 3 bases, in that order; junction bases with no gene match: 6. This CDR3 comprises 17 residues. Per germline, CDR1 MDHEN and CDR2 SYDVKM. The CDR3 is CASSLWADRGINQPQHF. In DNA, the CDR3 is TGTGCCAGCAGTTTATGGGCCGACAGGGGGATCAATCAGCCCCAGCATTTT.

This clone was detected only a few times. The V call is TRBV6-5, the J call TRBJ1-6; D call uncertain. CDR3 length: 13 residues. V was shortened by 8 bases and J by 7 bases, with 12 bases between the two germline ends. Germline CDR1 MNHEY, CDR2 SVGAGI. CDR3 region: CASGGGGNSPLHF. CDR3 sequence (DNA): TGTGCCAGCGGCGGAGGAGGAAATTCACCCCTCCACTTT.

Written as DNA, the CDR3 is TGTGCCAGCAGCCAGCGGACAGCACATAATTCACCCCTCCACTTT. The encoded protein is CASSQRTAHNSPLHF. V is TRBV7-6 and J is TRBJ1-6, with D possibly matching TRBD1 (6 bases). The CDR3 contains 15 residues. The germline V gene encodes CDR1 SGHVS and CDR2 FNYEAQ. Between the trimmed V and J ends, which lost 5 bases and 5 bases, there was a span of 13 bases. The complete variable domain, with remaining parts taken from reference TRBV7-6 and TRBJ1-6, reads GAGVSQSPRYKVTKRGQDVALRCDPISGHVSLYWYRQALGQGPEFLTYFNYEAQQDKSGLPNDRFSAERPEGSISTLTIQRTEQRDSAMYRCASSQRTAHNSPLHFGNGTRLTVT.

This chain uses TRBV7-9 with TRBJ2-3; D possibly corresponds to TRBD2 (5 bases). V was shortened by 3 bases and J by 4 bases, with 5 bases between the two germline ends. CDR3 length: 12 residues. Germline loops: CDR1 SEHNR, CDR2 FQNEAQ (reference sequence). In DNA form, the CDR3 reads TGTGCCAGCAGCTTGGGAGCAGATACGCAGTATTTT. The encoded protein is CASSLGADTQYF.

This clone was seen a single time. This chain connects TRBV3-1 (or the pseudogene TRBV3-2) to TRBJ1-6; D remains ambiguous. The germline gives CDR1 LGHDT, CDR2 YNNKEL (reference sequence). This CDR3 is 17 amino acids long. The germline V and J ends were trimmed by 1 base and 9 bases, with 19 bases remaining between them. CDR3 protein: CASSQVLRGPRGSPLHF. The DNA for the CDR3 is TGTGCCAGCAGCCAAGTCCTCCGTGGCCCACGGGGTTCACCCCTCCACTTT.

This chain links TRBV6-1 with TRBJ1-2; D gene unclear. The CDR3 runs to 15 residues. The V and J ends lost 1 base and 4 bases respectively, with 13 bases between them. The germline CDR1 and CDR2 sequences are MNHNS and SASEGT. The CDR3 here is CASSEGYSHLYGYTF. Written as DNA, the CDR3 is TGTGCCAGCAGTGAAGGTTACAGTCACCTCTATGGCTACACCTTC.

CDR3: CASSGRRYNEQFF. The DNA for the CDR3 is TGTGCCAGCAGTGGCAGGCGCTACAATGAGCAGTTCTTC. The chain recombines TRBV27 with TRBJ2-1; no clear D. V lost 5 bases and J lost 3, with 8 bases in between. In germline, CDR1 is MNHEY, CDR2 SMNVEV (reference sequence). The length of the CDR3 is 13 residues.

In DNA form, the CDR3 reads TGTGCCAGCAGCCGTTTTTCTCTATCTGTTCGGACTGAAGCTTTCTTT. This translates into CASSRFSLSVRTEAFF. The J gene is TRBJ1-1, the V gene TRBV3-1 (or the pseudogene TRBV3-2); D gene uncertain. V lost 4 bases to trimming and J lost 5 bases, with 20 bases between them. Germline CDR1 reads LGHDT; CDR2 reads YNNKEL (reference sequence). CDR3 size: 16 residues.

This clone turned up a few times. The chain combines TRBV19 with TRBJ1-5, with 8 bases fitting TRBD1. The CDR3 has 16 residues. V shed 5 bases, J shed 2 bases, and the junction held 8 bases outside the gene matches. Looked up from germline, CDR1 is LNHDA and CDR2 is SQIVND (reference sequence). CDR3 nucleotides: TGTGCCAGTAGTTACTACGGACAGGGAGGCAATCAGCCCCAGCATTTT. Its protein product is CASSYYGQGGNQPQHF.

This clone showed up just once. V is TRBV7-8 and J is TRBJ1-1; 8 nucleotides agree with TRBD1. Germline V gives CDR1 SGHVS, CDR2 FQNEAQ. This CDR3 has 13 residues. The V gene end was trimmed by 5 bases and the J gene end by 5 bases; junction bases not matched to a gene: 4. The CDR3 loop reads CASSPTGVTEAFF. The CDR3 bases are TGTGCCAGCAGCCCGACAGGGGTTACTGAAGCTTTCTTT. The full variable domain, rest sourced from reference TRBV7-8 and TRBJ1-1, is GAGVSQSPRYKVAKRGQDVALRCDPISGHVSLFWYQQALGQGPEFLTYFQNEAQLDKSGLPSDRFFAERPEGSVSTLKIQRTQQEDSAVYLCASSPTGVTEAFFGQGTRLTVV.

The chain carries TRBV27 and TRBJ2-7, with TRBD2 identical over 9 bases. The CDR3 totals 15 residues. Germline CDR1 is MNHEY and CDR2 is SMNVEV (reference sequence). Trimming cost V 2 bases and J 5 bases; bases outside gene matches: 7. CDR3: CASSLSAGGRDEQYF. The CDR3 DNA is TGTGCCAGCAGTTTAAGCGCGGGGGGGCGGGACGAGCAGTACTTC.

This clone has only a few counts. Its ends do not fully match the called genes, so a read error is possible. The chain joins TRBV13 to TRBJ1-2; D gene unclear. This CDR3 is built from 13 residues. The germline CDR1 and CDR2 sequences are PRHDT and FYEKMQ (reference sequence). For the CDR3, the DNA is TGTGCCAGCAGTTTAGCAAAAAACTATGGCTACACCTTC. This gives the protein CASSLAKNYGYTF. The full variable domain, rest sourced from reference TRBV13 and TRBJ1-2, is AAGVIQSPRHLIKEKRETATLKCYPIPRHDTVYWYQQGPGQDPQFLISFYEKMQSDKGSIPDRFSAQQFSDYHSELNMSSLELGDSALYFCASSLAKNYGYTFGSGTRLTVV.